The present entry profiles one T cell receptor (beta chain) with its context. The antigen remains unidentified. The CDR3 has 15 residues. Germline assignment: CDR1 GTSNPN and CDR2 SVGIG (reference sequence). The V end was cut by 5 bases, the J end by 5 bases, with 18 bases between. This sample is part of a study of OX40 agonist ivuxolimab in advanced cancers. Study-wide background: Ivuxolimab, an agonistic anti-OX40 (CD134) antibody, was given to patients.

TCRdb's copy holds only in-frame clones and misses some; the assay was immunoSEQ multiplex PCR. Of tens of thousands of clones listed, roughly nine tenths are singletons. Study observations and caveats: Partial responders receiving 0.1-3.0 mg/kg showed among the lowest clonal expansion.

The V and J genes are TRBV30 and TRBJ2-2; D tentatively fits TRBD1 or TRBD2 (6 bases each). The starting material was CD4+ or CD8+ T cells sorted from blood, obtained in a trial of the OX40 agonist ivuxolimab. The receptor was derived from an adult with an advanced solid tumor such as melanoma, head and neck, liver or kidney cancer. The CDR3 is CAWAERRGRTGELFF. In DNA form, the CDR3 reads TGTGCCTGGGCCGAGCGACGGGGGCGGACCGGGGAGCTGTTTTTT.